Sequencing of this T cell receptor beta chain was carried out in a study of blood T cell repertoires in COVID-19. Study-wide context: The United States, Italy and Spain supplied acute and convalescent COVID-19 samples. T cells, B-cell-depleted T cells, or PBMCs provided the cDNA or gDNA that served as material.

In Seattle, patients joined the study during active infection and were tracked longitudinally. Original handling: Reference gene primers were amplified, and this amplification served to estimate nucleated cell counts. The data were produced by immunoSEQ multiplex PCR, yet TCRdb's version contains in-frame clones alone and is incomplete. That table furnishes V, J and clone size, whereas the DNA furnished D and trimming. The table has hundreds of thousands of clones, around nine tenths seen once; the top ten hold roughly 13%. Sequencing was performed on peripheral blood. This TCR was sampled from a woman in her seventies with COVID-19, enrolled during active disease.

The chain's CDR3 is CATSDHPDRGGYTF. DNA for the CDR3: TGTGCCACCAGTGATCACCCCGACAGGGGGGGCTACACCTTC. The rearrangement links TRBV24-1 to TRBJ1-2; 9 bases align to TRBD1. Trimming took 3 bases from V and 8 from J; bases not matched to a gene: 6. CDR1 and CDR2 from the germline V gene are KGHDR and SFDVKD. This CDR3 has 14 amino acids.